Described below is a single T cell receptor beta chain sequence and its context. V gave up 1 base and J gave up 4 bases; unmatched junction bases: 11. The germline gives CDR1 SGHTA, CDR2 FQGNSA. This CDR3 has 18 amino acids. The cohort comprised adults aged 18 to 89 years residing in under 30 US areas. Cohorts were assigned according to the clinical history that participants reported. Recovery among Cohort 3 donors was established by two negative PCRs, clearance, or symptom resolution. Assay: immunoSEQ multiplex PCR; the TCRdb copy retains only in-frame clones and omits some. The repertoire holds roughly 180,000 clones, roughly 80% seen once, with approximately 4.4% in the top ten. The sample belongs to a study of blood T cell repertoires in COVID-19. Study information: Sites across the United States, Italy and Spain contributed samples from acute and convalescent COVID-19.

What was sequenced was PBMCs or T cells enriched from blood (not recorded which). The chain links TRBV7-2 to TRBJ2-1, with 9 bases fitting TRBD2. This receptor was obtained from a woman aged 50 to 60 who had recovered from COVID-19. The CDR3 sequence is CASSLVGGSGSGYNEQFF. The CDR3 DNA reads TGTGCCAGCAGCTTAGTGGGTGGTAGCGGGAGCGGGTACAATGAGCAGTTCTTC. The complete variable domain, with remaining parts taken from reference TRBV7-2 and TRBJ2-1, reads GAGVSQSPSNKVTEKGKDVELRCDPISGHTALYWYRQSLGQGLEFLIYFQGNSAPDKSGLPSDRFSAERTGGSVSTLTIQRTQQEDSAVYLCASSLVGGSGSGYNEQFFGPGTRLTVL.